A single sample is the source of the 7 T cell receptor beta chains below, sequenced in a study of lymphopenia after photon versus proton radiotherapy. Method: immunoSEQ multiplex PCR; TCRdb's copy keeps in-frame clones and lacks some. The data hold tens of thousands of clones, with approximately 92% observed a single time. The sequencing here drew on peripheral blood, taken from a patient treated with photon-based radiotherapy. The source of these receptors is a woman in her forties with cholangiocarcinoma.

This clone was detected once. The chain joins TRBV6-5 to TRBJ1-6; possible D gene TRBD1, 5 bases. This CDR3 has 14 amino acids. Trimming took off 3 bases at V and 6 bases at J, with 9 bases between the two ends. Looked up from germline, CDR1 is MNHEY and CDR2 is SVGAGI. The CDR3 region is CASSYEGRNSPLHF. The CDR3 DNA reads as TGTGCCAGCAGTTATGAGGGGCGTAATTCACCCCTCCACTTT.

V is TRBV19 and J is TRBJ1-1; D gene unclear. The CDR3 has 12 residues. With 2 bases removed from V and 5 bases from J, the gap between germline ends came to 6 bases. Germline CDR1 reads LNHDA; CDR2 reads SQIVND (reference sequence). The DNA for the CDR3 is TGTGCCAGTAGTATAAGGGCAACTGAAGCTTTCTTT. This codes for CASSIRATEAFF.

The V gene is TRBV4-1, the J gene TRBJ2-6; no definite D call. The CDR3 is made up of 17 amino acids. Germline CDR1 is MGHRA and CDR2 is YSYEKL. Trimming shortened V by 3 bases and J by 0 bases, and 12 bases separated the two germline ends. The CDR3 nucleotides are TGCGCCAGCAGCCAGGAGCCACGGATCTCTGGGGCCAACGTCCTGACTTTC. Protein sequence: CASSQEPRISGANVLTF.

This chain links TRBV7-9 with TRBJ1-6; 8 bases line up with TRBD1. With 2 bases clipped from V and 9 bases from J, the junction kept 3 bases outside the gene matches. From germline, CDR1 is SEHNR and CDR2 FQNEAQ (reference sequence). The CDR3 covers 14 residues. CDR3 protein: CASSLQGASSPLHF. The CDR3 DNA reads TGTGCCAGCAGCTTACAGGGGGCGAGTTCACCCCTCCACTTT.

The chain employs TRBV7-9 and TRBJ2-1; no firm D call. CDR3 size: 14 residues. Germline-derived CDR1 and CDR2 are SEHNR and FQNEAQ (reference sequence). Trimming pared 5 bases from V and 7 bases from J, leaving 15 bases between. The CDR3 spells CASSTGHGRNEQFF. DNA of the CDR3: TGTGCCAGCAGCACGGGTCACGGGCGGAATGAGCAGTTCTTC.

This CDR3 is CASSLSGAQGTGELFF. CDR3 coding DNA: TGTGCCAGCAGCTTGTCAGGGGCGCAGGGCACCGGGGAGCTGTTTTTT. This chain connects TRBV11-2 to TRBJ2-2, with D maybe TRBD1 (6 bases). Germline assignment: CDR1 SGHAT and CDR2 FQNNGV. This CDR3 is built from 16 residues. V dropped 3 bases and J dropped 4 bases, with 15 bases sitting between them.

The V gene is TRBV6-1, the J gene TRBJ1-1; tentatively, D is TRBD1 (5 bases). The CDR3 spans 12 residues. V was pared by 3 bases and J by 8 bases, with 10 bases between. Germline CDR1 is MNHNS and CDR2 is SASEGT. This CDR3 reads CASSEAGAEAFF. The CDR3 nucleotides read TGTGCCAGCAGTGAGGCCGGGGCGGAAGCTTTCTTT.